The source of this T cell receptor (beta chain) is a study of identical twins. This clonotype was found a few times. One entry per CDR3 protein results from TCRdb running MiXCR on the 5' RACE reads. Among about 890,000 distinct CDR3 sequences listed, 9% to 15% were seen once. The germline CDR1 and CDR2 sequences are SGHRS and YFSETQ. The length of the CDR3 is 16 residues. Unmatched junction bases numbered 5, after V lost 1 base and J lost 5 bases. This sample also appeared in a second study, on yellow fever vaccine responses in identical twins.

Sequencing was done on a sample of PBMCs. The clonotype comes from a woman aged 18-29 years in good health. V and J are TRBV5-1 and TRBJ2-2; the match to TRBD2 covers 10 bases. The CDR3 nucleotides read TGCGCCAGCAGCTTGCCAGCGGGAGGGCGGACCGGGGAGCTGTTTTTT. This codes for CASSLPAGGRTGELFF.